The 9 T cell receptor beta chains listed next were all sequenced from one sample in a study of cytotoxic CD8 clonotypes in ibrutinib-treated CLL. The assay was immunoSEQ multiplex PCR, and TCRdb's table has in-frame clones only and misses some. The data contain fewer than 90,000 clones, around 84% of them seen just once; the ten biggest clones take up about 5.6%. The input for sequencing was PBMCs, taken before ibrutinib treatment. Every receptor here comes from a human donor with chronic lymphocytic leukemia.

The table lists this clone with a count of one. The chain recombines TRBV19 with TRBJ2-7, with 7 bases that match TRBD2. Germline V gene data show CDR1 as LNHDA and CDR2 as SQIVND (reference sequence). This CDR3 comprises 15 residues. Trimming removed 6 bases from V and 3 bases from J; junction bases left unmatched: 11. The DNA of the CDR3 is TGTGCCAGTAGCCGAGCTGGGGGGGTGAACTACGAGCAGTACTTC. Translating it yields CASSRAGGVNYEQYF.

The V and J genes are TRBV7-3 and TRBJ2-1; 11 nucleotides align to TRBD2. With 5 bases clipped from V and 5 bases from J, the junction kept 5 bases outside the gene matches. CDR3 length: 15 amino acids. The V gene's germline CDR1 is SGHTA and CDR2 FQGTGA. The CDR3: CASSLIAGGNNEQFF. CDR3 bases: TGTGCCAGCAGCCTCATAGCGGGAGGGAACAATGAGCAGTTCTTC.

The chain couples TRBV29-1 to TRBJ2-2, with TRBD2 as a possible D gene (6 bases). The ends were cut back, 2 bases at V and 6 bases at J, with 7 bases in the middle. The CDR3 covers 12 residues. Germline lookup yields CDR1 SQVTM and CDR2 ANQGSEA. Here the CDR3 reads CSVEWGAGELFF. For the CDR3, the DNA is TGCAGCGTTGAATGGGGGGCCGGGGAGCTGTTTTTT.

CDR3 protein: CASISGTPPYEQYF. DNA of the CDR3: TGTGCCAGCATCTCCGGGACTCCTCCCTACGAGCAGTACTTC. The chain links TRBV28 to TRBJ2-7, with D maybe TRBD2 (6 bases). Germline V CDR1 and CDR2: MDHEN, SYDVKM. The CDR3 runs 14 residues. V lost 7 bases and J 2 bases, leaving 15 bases between the germline ends.

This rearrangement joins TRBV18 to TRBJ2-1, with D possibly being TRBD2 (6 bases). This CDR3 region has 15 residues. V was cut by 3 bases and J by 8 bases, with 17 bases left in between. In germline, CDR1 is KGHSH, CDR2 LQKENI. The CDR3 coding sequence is TGTGCCAGCTCACCCCAGGGAGGACTTATGGATGAGCAGTTCTTC. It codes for CASSPQGGLMDEQFF.

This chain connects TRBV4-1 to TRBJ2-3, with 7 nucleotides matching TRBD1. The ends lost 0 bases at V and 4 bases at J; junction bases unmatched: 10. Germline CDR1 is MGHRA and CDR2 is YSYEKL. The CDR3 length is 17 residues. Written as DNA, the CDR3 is TGCGCCAGCAGCCAAGAACTGCGTCTGGGACAGTCAGATACGCAGTATTTT. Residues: CASSQELRLGQSDTQYF.

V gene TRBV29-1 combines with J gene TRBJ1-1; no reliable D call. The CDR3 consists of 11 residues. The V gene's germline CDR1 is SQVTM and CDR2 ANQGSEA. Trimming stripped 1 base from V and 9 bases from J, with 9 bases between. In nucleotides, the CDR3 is TGCAGCGTTGAAGGAGGACTCCAAGCTTTCTTT. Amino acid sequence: CSVEGGLQAFF.

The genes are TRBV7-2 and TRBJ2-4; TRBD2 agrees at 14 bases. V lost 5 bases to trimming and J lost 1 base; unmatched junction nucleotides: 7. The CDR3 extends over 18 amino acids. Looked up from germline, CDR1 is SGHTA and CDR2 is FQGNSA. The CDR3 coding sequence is TGTGCCAGCAGCATCCCGGGACTAGCGGGAGAGGCCAAAAACATTCAGTACTTC. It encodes CASSIPGLAGEAKNIQYF.

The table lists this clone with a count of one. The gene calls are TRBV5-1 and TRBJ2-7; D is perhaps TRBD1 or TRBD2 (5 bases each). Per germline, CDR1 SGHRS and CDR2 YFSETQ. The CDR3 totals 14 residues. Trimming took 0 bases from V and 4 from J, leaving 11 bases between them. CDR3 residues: CASSLAEGRYEQYF. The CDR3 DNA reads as TGCGCCAGCAGCTTGGCCGAGGGACGTTACGAGCAGTACTTC.